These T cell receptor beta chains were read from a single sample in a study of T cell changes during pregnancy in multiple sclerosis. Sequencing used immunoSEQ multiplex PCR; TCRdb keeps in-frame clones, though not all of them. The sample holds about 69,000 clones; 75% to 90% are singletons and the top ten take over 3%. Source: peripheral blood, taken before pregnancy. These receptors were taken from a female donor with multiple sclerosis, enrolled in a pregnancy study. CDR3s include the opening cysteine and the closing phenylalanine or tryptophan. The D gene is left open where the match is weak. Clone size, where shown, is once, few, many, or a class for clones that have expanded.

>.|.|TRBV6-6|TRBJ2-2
CASSYGANGELFF
TGTGCCAGCAGTTACGGAGCGAACGGGGAGCTGTTTTTT
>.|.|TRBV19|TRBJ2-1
CASSLTGAREQFF
TGTGCCAGTAGTCTCACTGGGGCACGGGAGCAGTTCTTC
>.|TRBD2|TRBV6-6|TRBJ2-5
CASSTASGARGTQYF
TGTGCCAGCAGTACCGCTAGCGGGGCAAGGGGGACCCAGTACTTC
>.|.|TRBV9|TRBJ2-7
CASSVDSSSYEQYF
TGTGCCAGCAGCGTTGACTCCAGCTCCTACGAGCAGTACTTC
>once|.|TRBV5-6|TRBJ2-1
CASSRRESSYNEQFF
TGTGCCAGCAGCCGACGGGAAAGCTCCTACAATGAGCAGTTCTTC
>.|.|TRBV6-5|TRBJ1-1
CASSLESTGSPEAFF
TGTGCCAGCAGTTTGGAATCTACGGGTTCCCCTGAAGCTTTCTTT
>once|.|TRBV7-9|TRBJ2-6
CASSLGVGPSGANVLTF
TGTGCCAGCAGCTTGGGTGTGGGGCCCTCTGGGGCCAACGTCCTGACTTTC
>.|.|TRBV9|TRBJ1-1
CASSASTLTEAFF
TGTGCCAGCAGCGCGTCTACTCTCACTGAAGCTTTCTTT
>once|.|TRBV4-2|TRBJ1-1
CASSQDRSQGLETEAFF
TGTGCCAGCAGCCAAGATAGGTCTCAGGGGCTGGAGACTGAAGCTTTCTTT
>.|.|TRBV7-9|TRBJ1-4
CASSLSGNSEKLFF
TGTGCCAGCAGCTTATCAGGGAACTCCGAAAAACTGTTTTTT
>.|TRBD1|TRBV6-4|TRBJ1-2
CASSATDRGLSGYTF
TGTGCCAGCAGTGCCACGGACAGGGGCTTGAGCGGCTACACCTTC
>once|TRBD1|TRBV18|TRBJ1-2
CASSAGTGGNYGYTF
TGTGCCAGCTCCGCCGGGACAGGGGGCAACTATGGCTACACCTTC
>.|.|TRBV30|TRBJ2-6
CAWSSGLAFNVLTF
TGTGCCTGGAGTAGCGGCCTAGCTTTCAACGTCCTGACTTTC
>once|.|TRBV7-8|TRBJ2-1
CASSPRTVYNEQFF
TGTGCCAGCAGCCCGAGGACTGTTTACAATGAGCAGTTCTTC
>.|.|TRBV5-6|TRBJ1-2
CASTIQEGMAGTF
TGTGCCAGCACAATTCAGGAAGGTATGGCGGGCACCTTC
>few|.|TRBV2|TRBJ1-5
CASSGEENQPQHF
TGTGCCAGCAGTGGTGAAGAGAATCAGCCCCAGCATTTT
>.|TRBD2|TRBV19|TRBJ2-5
CASSSLTSGQETQYF
TGTGCCAGTAGTTCATTGACTAGCGGGCAAGAGACCCAGTACTTC
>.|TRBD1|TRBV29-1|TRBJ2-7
CSVEGLPGQGFYEQYF
TGCAGCGTTGAAGGGCTACCGGGACAGGGCTTCTACGAGCAGTACTTC
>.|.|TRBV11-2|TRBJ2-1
CATRPMTGRFNEQFF
TGTGCCACCCGACCTATGACAGGCAGGTTCAATGAGCAGTTCTTC
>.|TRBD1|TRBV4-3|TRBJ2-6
CASSQDGVRDRLGSGANVLTF
TGCGCCAGCAGCCAAGATGGAGTCCGGGACAGGTTAGGCTCTGGGGCCAACGTCCTGACTTTC
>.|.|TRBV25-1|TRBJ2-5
CASSEPQGSETQYF
TGTGCCAGCAGTGAACCCCAGGGAAGTGAGACCCAGTACTTC
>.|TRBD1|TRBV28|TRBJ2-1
CASSPPGGQTQFF
TGTGCCAGCAGTCCCCCAGGGGGCCAAACTCAGTTCTTC
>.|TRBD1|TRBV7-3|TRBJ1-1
CASSLHRGGTEAFF
TGTGCCAGCAGCTTACACAGGGGCGGCACTGAAGCTTTCTTT
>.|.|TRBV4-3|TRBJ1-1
CASSQVDTLNTEAFF
TGCGCCAGCAGCCAAGTAGACACATTGAACACTGAAGCTTTCTTT
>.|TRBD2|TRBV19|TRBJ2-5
CASTSSGGVETQYF
TGTGCCAGTACTTCTAGCGGGGGGGTCGAGACCCAGTACTTC
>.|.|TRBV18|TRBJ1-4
CASSPRGGIEKLFF
TGTGCCAGCTCACCGAGGGGGGGAATCGAAAAACTGTTTTTT
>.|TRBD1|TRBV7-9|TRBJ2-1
CASSQTGANEQFF
TGTGCCAGCAGCCAGACAGGGGCAAATGAGCAGTTCTTC
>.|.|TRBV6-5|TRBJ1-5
CASMTGLGQPQHF
TGTGCCAGCATGACGGGGTTAGGTCAGCCCCAGCATTTT
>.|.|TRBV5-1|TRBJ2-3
CASSLQTGPDTQYF
TGCGCCAGCAGCTTGCAAACAGGACCAGATACGCAGTATTTT
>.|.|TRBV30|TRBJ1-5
CAWIPAGSNQPQHF
TGTGCCTGGATTCCGGCAGGGAGCAATCAGCCCCAGCATTTT
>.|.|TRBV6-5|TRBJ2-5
CASSYSGIRGETQYF
TGTGCCAGCAGTTACTCGGGAATCAGGGGAGAGACCCAGTACTTC
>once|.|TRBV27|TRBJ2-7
CASRRRDYEQYF
TGTGCCAGCAGGCGACGGGACTACGAGCAGTACTTC
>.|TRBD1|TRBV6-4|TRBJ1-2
CASSFKRQGRTISNYGYTF
TGTGCCAGCAGTTTTAAACGACAGGGGCGAACCATTTCTAACTATGGCTACACCTTC
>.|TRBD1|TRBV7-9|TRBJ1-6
CASSAGQQIYNSPLHF
TGTGCCAGCAGCGCGGGACAGCAAATCTATAATTCACCCCTCCACTTT
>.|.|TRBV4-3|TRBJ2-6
CASSRQDSSSGANVLTF
TGCGCCAGCAGCCGACAGGATTCCAGCTCTGGGGCCAACGTCCTGACTTTC
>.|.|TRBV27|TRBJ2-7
CASSFNYEQYF
TGTGCCAGCAGTTTCAACTACGAGCAGTACTTC
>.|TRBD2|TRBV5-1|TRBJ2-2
CASRTPGTSGPNTGELFF
TGCGCCAGCAGGACACCCGGGACTAGCGGACCGAACACCGGGGAGCTGTTTTTT
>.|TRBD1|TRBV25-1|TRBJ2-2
CASSIPGQGLAGELFF
TGTGCCAGCAGTATTCCGGGACAGGGTCTTGCCGGGGAGCTGTTTTTT
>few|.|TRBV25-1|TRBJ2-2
CASSAGRATGELFF
TGTGCCAGCAGTGCCGGCAGGGCCACCGGGGAGCTGTTTTTT
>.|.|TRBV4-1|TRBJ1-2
CASSQDPERDYGYTF
TGCGCCAGCAGCCAAGATCCGGAGCGGGACTATGGCTACACCTTC
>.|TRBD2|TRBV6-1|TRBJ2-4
CASQEWGGDIQYF
TGTGCCAGCCAAGAATGGGGGGGGGACATTCAGTACTTC
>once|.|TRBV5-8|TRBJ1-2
CASSFRSWYGYTF
TGTGCCAGCAGCTTTAGGAGTTGGTATGGCTACACCTTC
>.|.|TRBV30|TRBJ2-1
CAWSVQSASYNEQFF
TGTGCCTGGAGTGTACAAAGCGCGTCCTACAATGAGCAGTTCTTC
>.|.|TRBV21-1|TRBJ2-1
CAPELRNEQFF
TGTGCCCCCGAGCTCCGCAATGAGCAGTTCTTC
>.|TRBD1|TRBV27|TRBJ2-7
CASSLGGLRRRSSYEQYF
TGTGCCAGCAGCCTAGGGGGCCTAAGACGTCGTAGCTCCTACGAGCAGTACTTC
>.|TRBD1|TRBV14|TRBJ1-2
CASSQGPTGGLINYGYTF
TGTGCCAGCAGCCAAGGCCCAACAGGGGGCTTAATTAACTATGGCTACACCTTC
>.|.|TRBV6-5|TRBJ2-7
CASSYSRGYEQYF
TGTGCCAGCAGTTACTCCAGGGGCTACGAGCAGTACTTC
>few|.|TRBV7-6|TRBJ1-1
CASSLVAGGENTEAFF
TGTGCCAGCAGCTTAGTGGCGGGGGGGGAGAACACTGAAGCTTTCTTT
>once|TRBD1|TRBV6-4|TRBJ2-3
CASSDMTGPDTDTQYF
TGTGCCAGCAGTGATATGACAGGGCCAGACACAGATACGCAGTATTTT
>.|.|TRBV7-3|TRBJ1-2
CASSLQGRVGYTF
TGTGCCAGCAGCTTACAGGGGAGGGTTGGCTACACCTTC
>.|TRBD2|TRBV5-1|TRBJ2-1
CASSLTSGGVNEQFF
TGCGCCAGCAGCTTGACTAGCGGGGGGGTCAATGAGCAGTTCTTC
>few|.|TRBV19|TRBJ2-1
CASSSTRLSSYNEQFF
TGTGCCAGTAGTTCCACCCGTCTCAGCTCCTACAATGAGCAGTTCTTC
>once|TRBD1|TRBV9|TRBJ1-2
CASSPNTGTDYGYTF
TGTGCCAGCAGCCCCAACACCGGGACAGACTATGGCTACACCTTC
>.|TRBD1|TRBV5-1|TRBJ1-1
CASSYGTENTEAFF
TGCGCCAGCAGCTACGGGACAGAGAACACTGAAGCTTTCTTT